A selection of T cell receptor beta chains follows, all from one sample in a study of shared clonotypes between healthy human individuals. Here immunoSEQ multiplex PCR was the method, and the copy in TCRdb shows in-frame clones only, minus some. The top ten hold more than 0.1% of the sample, which has approximately 2.4 million clones, under 97% seen once. The sample consisted of naive CD4+ T cells sorted from blood. These receptors were taken from a man younger than 30 in good health. CDR3s include the opening cysteine and the closing phenylalanine or tryptophan.

j_call v_call cdr3_aa
TRBJ2-7 TRBV6-5 CASQGMAYEQYF
TRBJ2-7 TRBV6-6 CASSYDNSNYEQYF
TRBJ1-5 TRBV5-1 CASSVGPNQPQHF
TRBJ1-3 TRBV19 CASAQGDSGNTIYF
TRBJ1-5 TRBV15 CATSMSGRQGNQPQHF
TRBJ2-3 TRBV21-1 CASRNTSGSLDTQYF
TRBJ1-1 TRBV4-1 CASSSPRAGPNTEAFF
TRBJ2-7 TRBV6-1 CASRGGTLSSYEQYF
TRBJ1-1 TRBV30 CAWKERENTEAFF
TRBJ2-1 TRBV7-2 CASSSDGTSFHEQFF
TRBJ2-7 TRBV6-1 CASSEGTPYEQYF
TRBJ2-7 TRBV6-1 CASTPRGPNYEQYF
TRBJ2-2 TRBV6-6 CASGLTGELFF
TRBJ2-7 TRBV7-9 CASSASAGTSAHEQYF
TRBJ2-1 TRBV2 CASSRLRADINEQFF
TRBJ2-1 TRBV6-1 CASSEFGDSYNEQFF
TRBJ1-1 TRBV6-1 CASRRDTMNTEAFF
TRBJ2-5 TRBV9 CASSANTGYEETQYF
TRBJ2-3 TRBV5-1 CASSSDGSTDTQYF
TRBJ2-7 TRBV9 CASSVAGGNEQYF
TRBJ2-5 TRBV18 CASSPPGSRETQYF
TRBJ2-7 TRBV6-1 CASIGTAGGQYF
TRBJ2-2 TRBV6-4 CASSDRPSNTGELFF
TRBJ1-3 TRBV30 CAWTLTGGGNTIYF
TRBJ2-7 TRBV7-2 CASSSQGTSGRYEQYF
TRBJ1-6 TRBV11-2 CASSLNGRANSPLHF
TRBJ1-5 TRBV5-1 CASSVGTGNQPQHF
TRBJ2-1 TRBV11-3 CASSLGGQKTYNEQFF
TRBJ1-1 TRBV6-6 CASSYSEQNTEAFF
TRBJ2-7 TRBV7-2 CASSLGGGTSGFYEQYF
TRBJ1-1 TRBV29-1 CSVLLPGRNTEAFF
TRBJ2-2 TRBV11-2 CASSLGPGTGNTGELFF
TRBJ2-7 TRBV7-9 CASSLAEGPRDEQYF
TRBJ2-7 TRBV27 CASKDDWISYEQYF
TRBJ2-3 TRBV4-3 CASSQEIRSTDTQYF
TRBJ2-3 TRBV5-1 CASSLGPVGDTQYF
TRBJ1-6 TRBV9 CASSARGNGNSPLHF
TRBJ2-7 TRBV21-1 CASRDCPLAIEQYF
TRBJ1-2 TRBV6-5 CASTPKIRLGGYTF
TRBJ2-7 TRBV10-1 CASSARQGGEQYF
TRBJ1-5 TRBV6-6 CASTDQATYSNQPQHF
TRBJ2-7 TRBV18 CASSPGQASSYEQYF
TRBJ2-7 TRBV14 CASSQARTGPYEQYF
TRBJ2-1 TRBV7-9 CASSYEGGEQFF
TRBJ1-6 TRBV10-3 CAISELEVRALHF
TRBJ1-5 TRBV7-9 CASSFSGSQPQHF
TRBJ2-3 TRBV4-1 CASSQNRGSTDTQYF
TRBJ2-1 TRBV6-5 CASSYAYSSYNEQFF
TRBJ1-1 TRBV6-5 CASSYAPGGSLKAFF
TRBJ1-4 TRBV11-2 CASSLDRNSEKLFF
TRBJ1-6 TRBV30 CAWSVFFEQGLPWNSPLHF
TRBJ2-1 TRBV10-3 CAISEPGTSGSPFF
TRBJ1-4 TRBV2 CASKRTTTNEKLFF
TRBJ1-1 TRBV19 CASSIGRGQTEAFF